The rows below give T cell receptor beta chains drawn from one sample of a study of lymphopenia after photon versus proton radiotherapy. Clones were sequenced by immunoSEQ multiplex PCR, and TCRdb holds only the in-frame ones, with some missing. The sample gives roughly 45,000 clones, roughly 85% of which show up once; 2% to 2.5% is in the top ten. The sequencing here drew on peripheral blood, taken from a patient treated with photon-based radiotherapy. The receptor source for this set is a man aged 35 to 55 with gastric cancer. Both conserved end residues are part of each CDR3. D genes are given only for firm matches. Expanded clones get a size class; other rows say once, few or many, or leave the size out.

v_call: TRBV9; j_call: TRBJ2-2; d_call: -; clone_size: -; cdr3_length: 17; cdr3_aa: CASSVGTGLWNTGELFF; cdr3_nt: TGTGCCAGCAGCGTAGGGACGGGACTCTGGAACACCGGGGAGCTGTTTTTT
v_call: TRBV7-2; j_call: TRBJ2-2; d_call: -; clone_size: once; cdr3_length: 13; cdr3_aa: CAGGKLGAGELFF; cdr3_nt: TGTGCCGGAGGGAAGTTGGGCGCCGGGGAGCTGTTTTTT
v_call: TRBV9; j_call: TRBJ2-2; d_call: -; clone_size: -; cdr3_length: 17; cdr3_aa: CASSVRPGLSDTGELFF; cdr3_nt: TGTGCCAGCAGCGTACGACCGGGACTCAGCGACACCGGGGAGCTGTTTTTT
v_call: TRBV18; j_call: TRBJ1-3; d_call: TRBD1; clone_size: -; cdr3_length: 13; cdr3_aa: CASQSDRGNTIYF; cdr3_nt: TGTGCCAGCCAATCGGACAGGGGAAACACCATATATTTT
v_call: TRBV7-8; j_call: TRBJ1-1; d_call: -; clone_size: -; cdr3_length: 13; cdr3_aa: CASSDPRGTEAFF; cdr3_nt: TGTGCCAGCAGCGACCCCCGGGGAACTGAAGCTTTCTTT
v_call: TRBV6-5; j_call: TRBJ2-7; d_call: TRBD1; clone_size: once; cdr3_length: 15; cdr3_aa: CASSYSGTGDYEQYF; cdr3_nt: TGTGCCAGCAGTTATTCTGGGACAGGTGATTACGAGCAGTACTTC
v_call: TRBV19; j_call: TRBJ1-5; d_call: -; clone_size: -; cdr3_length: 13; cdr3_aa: CASSIGEGQPQHF; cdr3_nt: TGTGCCAGTAGTATCGGGGAGGGGCAGCCCCAGCATTTT
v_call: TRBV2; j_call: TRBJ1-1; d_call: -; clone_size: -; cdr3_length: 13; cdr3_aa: CASARNLGTEAFF; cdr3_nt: TGTGCCAGTGCGAGAAACCTGGGCACTGAAGCTTTCTTT
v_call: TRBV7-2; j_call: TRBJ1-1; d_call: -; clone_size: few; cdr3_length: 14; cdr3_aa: CASSFSAQNTEAFF; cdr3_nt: TGTGCCAGCAGCTTCTCAGCCCAAAACACTGAAGCTTTCTTT
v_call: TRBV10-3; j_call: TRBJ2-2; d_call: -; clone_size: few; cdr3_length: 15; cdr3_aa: CASLKGDANTGELFF; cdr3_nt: TGTGCCAGCCTCAAGGGCGACGCGAACACCGGGGAGCTGTTTTTT
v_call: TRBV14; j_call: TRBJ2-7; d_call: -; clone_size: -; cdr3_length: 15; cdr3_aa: CASSQDPGFSYEQYF; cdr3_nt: TGTGCCAGCAGCCAAGACCCCGGATTCTCCTACGAGCAGTACTTC
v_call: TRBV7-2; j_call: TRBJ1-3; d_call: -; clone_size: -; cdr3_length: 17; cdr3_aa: CASSFYGILSSGNTIYF; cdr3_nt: TGTGCCAGCAGCTTCTATGGGATACTAAGCTCTGGAAACACCATATATTTT
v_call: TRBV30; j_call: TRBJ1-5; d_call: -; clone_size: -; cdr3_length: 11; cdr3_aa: CAWSVGQPQHF; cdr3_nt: TGTGCCTGGAGTGTGGGTCAGCCCCAGCATTTT
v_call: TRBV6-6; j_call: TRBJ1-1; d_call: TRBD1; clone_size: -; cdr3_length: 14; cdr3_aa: CASTLRGRSTEAFF; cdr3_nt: TGTGCCAGCACCCTCAGGGGGCGAAGCACTGAAGCTTTCTTT
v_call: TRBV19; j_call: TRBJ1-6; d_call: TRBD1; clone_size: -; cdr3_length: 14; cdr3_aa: CASSEDRGNSPLHF; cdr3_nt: TGTGCCAGTAGTGAGGACAGGGGTAATTCACCCCTCCACTTT
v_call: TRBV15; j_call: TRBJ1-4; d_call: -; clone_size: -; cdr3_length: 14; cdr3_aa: CATSKGFEAEKLFF; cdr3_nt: TGTGCCACCAGCAAAGGGTTTGAGGCTGAAAAACTGTTTTTT
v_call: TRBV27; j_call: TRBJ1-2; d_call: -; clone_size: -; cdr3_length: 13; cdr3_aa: CASSFGGAYGYTF; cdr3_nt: TGTGCCAGCAGTTTCGGGGGCGCTTATGGCTACACCTTC
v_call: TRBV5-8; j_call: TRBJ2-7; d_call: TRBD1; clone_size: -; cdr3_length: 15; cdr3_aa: CASSLDRGVSYEQYF; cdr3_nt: TGTGCCAGCAGCCTCGACAGGGGTGTGAGCTACGAGCAGTACTTC
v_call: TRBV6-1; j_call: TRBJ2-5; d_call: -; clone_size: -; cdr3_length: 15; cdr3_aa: CASRRDSTYQETQYF; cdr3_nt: TGTGCCAGCCGCCGGGACTCCACGTACCAAGAGACCCAGTACTTC
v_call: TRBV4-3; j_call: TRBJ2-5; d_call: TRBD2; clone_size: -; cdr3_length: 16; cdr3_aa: CASSQGGSGARETQYF; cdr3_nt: TGCGCCAGCAGCCAAGGGGGTAGCGGGGCGAGAGAGACCCAGTACTTC
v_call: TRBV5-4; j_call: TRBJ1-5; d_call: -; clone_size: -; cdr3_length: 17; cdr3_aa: CASSQDRGGYDNQPQHF; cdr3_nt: TGTGCCAGCAGCCAAGATCGAGGCGGCTATGACAATCAGCCCCAGCATTTT
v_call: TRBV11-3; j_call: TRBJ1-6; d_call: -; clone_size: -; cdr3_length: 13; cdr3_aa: CASSLGGPSPLHF; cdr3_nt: TGTGCCAGCAGCTTAGGGGGCCCTTCACCCCTCCACTTT
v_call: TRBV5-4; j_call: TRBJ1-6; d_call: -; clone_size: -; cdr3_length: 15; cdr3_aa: CASSLARPYNSPLHF; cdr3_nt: TGTGCCAGCAGCTTGGCTCGCCCTTATAATTCACCCCTCCACTTT
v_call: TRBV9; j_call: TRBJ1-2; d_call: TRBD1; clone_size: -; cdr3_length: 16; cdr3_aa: CASSQGGARPSYGYTF; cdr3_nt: TGTGCCAGCAGCCAGGGGGGGGCCCGACCCTCCTATGGCTACACCTTC
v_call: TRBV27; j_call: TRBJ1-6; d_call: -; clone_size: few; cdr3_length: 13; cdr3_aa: CASSLWSNSPLHF; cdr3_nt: TGTGCCAGCAGTTTATGGAGTAATTCACCCCTCCACTTT
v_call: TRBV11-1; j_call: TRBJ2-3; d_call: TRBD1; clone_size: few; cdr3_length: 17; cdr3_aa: CASSLIRRTGGADTQYF; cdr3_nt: TGTGCCAGCAGCCTTATCAGGCGCACAGGGGGCGCAGATACGCAGTATTTT
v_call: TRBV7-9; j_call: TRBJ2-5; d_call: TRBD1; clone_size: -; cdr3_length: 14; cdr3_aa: CASSLGQGPETQYF; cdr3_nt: TGTGCCAGCAGCTTGGGACAGGGGCCGGAGACCCAGTACTTC
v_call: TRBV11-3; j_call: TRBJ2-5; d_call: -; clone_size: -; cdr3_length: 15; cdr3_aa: CASSSGRAMGETQYF; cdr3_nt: TGTGCCAGCAGTAGCGGCAGGGCGATGGGGGAGACCCAGTACTTC